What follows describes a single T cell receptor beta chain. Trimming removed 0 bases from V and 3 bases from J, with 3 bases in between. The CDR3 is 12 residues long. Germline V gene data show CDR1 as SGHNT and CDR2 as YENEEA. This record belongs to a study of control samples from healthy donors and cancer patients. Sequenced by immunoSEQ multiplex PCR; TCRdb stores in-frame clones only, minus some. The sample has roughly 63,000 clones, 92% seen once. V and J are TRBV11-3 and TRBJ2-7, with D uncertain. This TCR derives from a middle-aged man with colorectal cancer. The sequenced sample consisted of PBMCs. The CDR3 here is CASSLDGYEQYF. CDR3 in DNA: TGTGCCAGCAGCTTAGATGGCTACGAGCAGTACTTC.